Included here is one T cell receptor beta chain sequence, with context. With 4 bases clipped from V and 3 bases from J, the junction kept 4 bases outside the gene matches. The CDR3 sequence is 16 residues long. Germline V CDR1 and CDR2: SGHVS, FQNEAQ. Per the original data handling: Estimation of nucleated cell counts relied on the amplification of reference gene primers. TCRdb keeps only in-frame clones here, not all; method: immunoSEQ multiplex PCR. D and trimming come from the DNA, and the V and J calls and clone size come from that table. Of roughly 160,000 clones in the sample, roughly 80% are singletons; the top ten hold approximately 12%. The data were obtained in a study of blood T cell repertoires in COVID-19. Overall study: The samples span acute and convalescent COVID-19 from the United States, Italy and Spain.

Cohort allocation depended upon clinical history that participants reported. Recovered participants had two consecutive negative NP/OP PCR tests, healthcare professional clearance, or symptom resolution. The gene calls are TRBV7-8 and TRBJ1-3; the match to TRBD1 covers 12 bases. The receptor's source is a man aged 45 to 65 who had recovered from COVID-19. Material for sequencing was PBMCs or T cells enriched from blood (not recorded which). DNA for the CDR3: TGTGCCAGCAGCTGGGGACAGGGGGCTCTTGGAAACACCATATATTTT. Encoded protein: CASSWGQGALGNTIYF.